This TCR beta chain came from a study of blood T cells in healthy people across ages. Isolating PBMCs gave at least 6 million of these cells per sample. The CDR3 is made up of 16 amino acids. CDR1 and CDR2 (germline): DFQATT, SNEGSKA (reference sequence). V lost 4 bases to trimming and J lost 2 bases; unmatched junction nucleotides: 8. Primed by a sample-barcoded 5' primer and a J-beta primer mix, a second PCR proceeded for roughly 7 to 12 cycles. TCRdb called the 5' RACE reads again in MiXCR, with one record for every CDR3 protein. Among about 780,000 distinct CDR3 sequences, more than 35% were seen once, and the ten largest hold 15% to 20%. This clonotype was picked up a small number of times.

Sequenced input: blood. The origin of this receptor is a man older than 75 in good health. The chain is built from TRBV20-1 and TRBJ1-5; 10 bases match TRBD1. CDR3 in amino acids: CSAKAGQGFGNQPQHF. The CDR3 DNA sequence: TGCAGTGCTAAAGCGGGACAGGGGTTCGGCAATCAGCCCCAGCATTTT.